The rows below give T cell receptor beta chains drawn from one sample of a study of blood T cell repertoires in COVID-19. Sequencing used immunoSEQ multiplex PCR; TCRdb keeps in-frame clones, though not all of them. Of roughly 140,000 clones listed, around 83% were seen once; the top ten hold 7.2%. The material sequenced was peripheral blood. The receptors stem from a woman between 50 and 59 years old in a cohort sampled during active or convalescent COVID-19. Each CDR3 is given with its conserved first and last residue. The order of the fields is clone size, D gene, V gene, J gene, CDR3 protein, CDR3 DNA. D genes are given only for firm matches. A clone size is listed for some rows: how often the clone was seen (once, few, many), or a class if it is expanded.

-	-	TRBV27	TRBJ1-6	CASSLKWSTGGSPLHF	TGTGCCAGCAGTTTAAAGTGGTCTACGGGGGGTTCACCCCTCCACTTT
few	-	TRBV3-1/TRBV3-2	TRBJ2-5	CASSYLSGETQYF	TGTGCCAGCAGCTACCTTTCCGGGGAGACCCAGTACTTC
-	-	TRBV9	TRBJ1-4	CASSVLTGAGEKLFF	TGTGCCAGCAGCGTATTAACAGGCGCCGGGGAAAAACTGTTTTTT
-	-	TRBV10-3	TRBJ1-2	CAISADTRAYGYTF	TGTGCCATCAGCGCAGACACGAGAGCATATGGCTACACCTTC
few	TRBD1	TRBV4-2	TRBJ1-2	CASSAGGPAGGNGYTF	TGTGCCAGCAGCGCTGGGGGGCCGGCAGGGGGCAACGGCTACACCTTC
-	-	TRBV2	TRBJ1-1	CASSSGVGTEAFF	TGTGCCAGCAGCTCAGGGGTTGGCACTGAAGCTTTCTTT
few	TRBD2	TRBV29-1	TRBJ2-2	CSVESRAGGLGGELFF	TGCAGCGTTGAAAGCCGAGCGGGGGGGCTCGGCGGGGAGCTGTTTTTT
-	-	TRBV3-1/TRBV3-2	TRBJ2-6	CASSPPGAGAGANVLTF	TGTGCCAGCAGCCCGCCGGGGGCGGGGGCTGGGGCCAACGTCCTGACTTTC
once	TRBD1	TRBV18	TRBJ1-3	CASSFDRDRRSGNTIYF	TGTGCCAGCTCCTTTGACCGGGACAGGCGCTCTGGAAACACCATATATTTT
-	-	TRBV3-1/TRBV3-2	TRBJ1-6	CASTYSQSQGQSPLHF	TGTGCCAGCACCTACTCCCAATCCCAGGGCCAGTCACCCCTCCACTTT
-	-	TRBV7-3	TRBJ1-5	CAILRGGARKKSQPQHF	TGTGCCATCCTCCGAGGGGGGGCGCGTAAAAAAAGTCAGCCCCAGCATTTT
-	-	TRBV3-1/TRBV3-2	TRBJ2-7	CASSLPIAVGNYEQYF	TGTGCCAGCAGCCTGCCTATAGCGGTCGGGAACTACGAGCAGTACTTC
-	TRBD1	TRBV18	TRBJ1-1	CASSPWAGGMNTEAFF	TGTGCCAGCTCACCATGGGCAGGGGGCATGAACACTGAAGCTTTCTTT
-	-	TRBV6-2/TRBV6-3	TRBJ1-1	CASSPLSGDFEAFF	TGTGCCAGCAGCCCCCTTAGTGGGGACTTTGAAGCTTTCTTT
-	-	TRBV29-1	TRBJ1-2	CSVGLDRYPGYGYTF	TGCAGCGTTGGCCTAGACAGGTACCCCGGCTATGGCTACACCTTC
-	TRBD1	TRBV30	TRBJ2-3	CACRPGQGATDTQYF	TGTGCCTGCCGTCCGGGACAGGGGGCCACAGATACGCAGTATTTT
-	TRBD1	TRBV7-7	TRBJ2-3	CASSSDRGDTQYF	TGTGCTAGCAGTTCGGACAGGGGAGATACGCAGTATTTT
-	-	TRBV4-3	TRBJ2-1	CASSQARGNVYNEQFF	TGCGCCAGCAGCCAAGCCAGGGGAAATGTCTACAATGAGCAGTTCTTC
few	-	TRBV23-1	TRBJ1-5	CASSRRTEIEKSNQPQHF	TGCGCCAGCAGTCGGAGGACCGAGATAGAAAAAAGCAATCAGCCCCAGCATTTT
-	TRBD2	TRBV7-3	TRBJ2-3	CASSLLAGGPTDTQYF	TGTGCCAGCAGCTTACTAGCGGGGGGGCCCACAGATACGCAGTATTTT
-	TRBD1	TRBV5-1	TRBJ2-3	CASSLDRGLVDTQYF	TGTGCCAGCAGCTTGGACAGGGGGCTGGTGGATACGCAGTATTTT
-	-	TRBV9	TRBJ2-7	CASSVSVLASSYEQYF	TGTGCCAGCAGCGTTAGTGTGCTAGCGAGCTCCTACGAGCAGTACTTC
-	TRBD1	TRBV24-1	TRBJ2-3	CATSDPDRGPDTQYF	TGTGCCACCAGTGACCCAGACAGGGGGCCAGATACGCAGTATTTT
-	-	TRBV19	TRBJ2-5	CASSIVPQETQYF	TGTGCCAGTAGTATAGTTCCGCAAGAGACCCAGTACTTC
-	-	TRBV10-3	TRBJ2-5	CAISESKETQYF	TGTGCCATCAGTGAGTCCAAAGAGACCCAGTACTTC
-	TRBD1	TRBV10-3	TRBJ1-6	CATWAGQGGAYNSPLHF	TGTGCCACCTGGGCGGGGCAGGGGGGAGCCTATAATTCACCCCTCCACTTT
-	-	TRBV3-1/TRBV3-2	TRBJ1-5	CASSPDTFYQPQHF	TGTGCCAGCAGCCCGGACACCTTCTATCAGCCCCAGCATTTT
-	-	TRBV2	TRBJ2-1	CASSELLVAASSYNEQFF	TGTGCCAGCAGTGAATTATTGGTAGCGGCGAGCTCCTACAATGAGCAGTTCTTC
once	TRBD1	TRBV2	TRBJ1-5	CASRTGTGGAGSNQPQHF	TGTGCCAGCAGGACCGGGACAGGGGGCGCGGGTAGCAATCAGCCCCAGCATTTT
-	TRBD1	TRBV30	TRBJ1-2	CAWKTGTVYGYTF	TGTGCCTGGAAAACAGGGACAGTTTATGGCTACACCTTC
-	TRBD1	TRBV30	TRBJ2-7	CAWNRGSYEQYF	TGTGCCTGGAACAGGGGTTCCTACGAGCAGTACTTC